This T cell receptor (beta chain) was recovered during a study of blood T cell repertoires in COVID-19 (dated by TCRdb to 2020 to 2022). About the study as a whole: Collaborator samples came from the United States, Italy and Spain and covered acute and convalescent phases of COVID-19. Where HLA class I and class II types were available, the types were taken from metadata supplied by the sample provider, not from assay-based typing. A de-identified subject ID, COVID-19 status, age in years and sex were almost always included in the sample metadata. A freely available public database, intended as a resource for researchers studying the immune response to SARS-CoV-2, is where the repertoires were released. Samples came from the ongoing ImmuneRACE study (first 160 participants) plus 1,254 subjects from 6 global collaborators. The dataset comprised deeply sampled blood TCRbeta repertoires from subjects exposed to, actively infected with, or recovered from COVID-19. The prospective study material was composed of cDNA or gDNA derived from T cells, B-cell-depleted T cells, or PBMCs.

Each collaborating institution followed its own protocols to collect whole blood in K2EDTA tubes. For TCRbeta analysis, collaborator samples were shipped as frozen whole blood, as isolated PBMCs, or as DNA extracted from either sample type. Comments on this clone: The specificity of this receptor is unknown. Base-call qualities are not available, and no considerably larger clone is one nucleotide away.

The immunoSEQ Assay, a bias-controlled multiplex PCR, was used to amplify TCRbeta CDR3 regions from genomic DNA. The published analysis was carried out like this. Nucleated cell counts per sample were estimated from amplification of reference gene primers within the assay. To quantify the absolute abundance of each unique TCRbeta CDR3 rearrangement, sequence reads were collapsed and filtered. For each sample, productive Simpson clonality was calculated as the square root of Simpson's diversity index over productive rearrangements. Not all clones reach the TCRdb copy of this immuneACCESS table, which keeps in-frame sequences only. Checked studies attribute under half of the gap to unresolved V genes and leave the rest unexplained. The D gene and trimming were derived from the DNA, and the V and J assignments and clone size from that table. The sample data list around 97,000 clones, and approximately 80% of these were observed just once. The ten largest clones capture around 11% of the sample.

What the research found in general, with its limitations: How much clinical and demographic metadata was included differed by source and by participant, and the metadata was provided uncurated.

Sequencing was done on a sample of peripheral blood. This receptor was obtained from a human donor in a cohort sampled during active COVID-19.

CDR3 reads: CASSPQLRTSGGNEQFF. The nucleotides read TGTGCCAGCAGCCCACAACTTAGGACTAGCGGGGGCAATGAGCAGTTCTTC. Recombination connected TRBV9 to TRBJ2-1; 13 bases in between match TRBD2. CDR1 SGDLS and CDR2 YYNGEE were looked up in the germline V gene. Germline trimming amounts to 4 bases on V and 6 bases on J, with 10 as the count of junction bases outside the gene matches. The CDR3 runs 17 amino acids, cysteine and phenylalanine included. Of all the DNA, just the CDR3 is kept, 51 bases in frame from base 1.